This T cell receptor beta chain was documented in a study of post-analysis software for immune sequencing data (dated by TCRdb to between 2014 and 2017). The study in broad terms: Relapsing-remitting, secondary progressive and progressive-relapsing multiple sclerosis were recorded as disease courses, and subtype annotation was lacking for some patients. Patient repertoires were compared against roughly 10 previously published healthy control repertoires from donors aged about 6 to 28 years. A subset of samples was prepared in parallel using single-end sample barcoding, then pooled and co-amplified after Illumina adapter ligation.

To demonstrate the VDJtools post-analysis software, the study profiled TCR beta repertoires from the peripheral blood of approximately twelve young patients with multiple sclerosis. Multiple sclerosis patients were children and adolescents aged roughly 6 to 16 years. Broad study findings and their caveats: Multiple sclerosis patients had significantly lower normalized Chao1 diversity than controls, a result that suggests substantial peripheral T-cell clonal expansion. The control group was slightly older than the multiple sclerosis patient group. Strong co-clustering of samples prepared in the same batch was shown by direct clustering with F measure, prompting a batch-effect correction.

Libraries were made using PCR. Sequencing was performed on an Illumina HiSeq 2500. Unique molecular identifiers were incorporated into TCR beta cDNA libraries to reduce PCR and sequencing biases. Every 1 to 10 million input T cells yielded roughly 500,000 cDNA molecules, meaning each molecule approximated one T cell. Patient libraries were prepared and sequenced with the same protocol used for the earlier healthy control dataset. Within a given batch, samples were prepared together, multiplexed and sequenced on the same HiSeq lane. The original methods were these. Raw barcoded reads were processed with MIGEC, and single-read molecular identifier groups were discarded before consensus assembly and CDR3 extraction. VDJtools was used for post-analysis of the clonotype tables, and diversity was normalized by down-sampling every dataset to the size of the smallest sample. To correct batch-related cross-sample contamination, repertoire overlap clustering matched CDR3 amino acid sequences but not nucleotide sequences. The raw public data were reprocessed by TCRdb itself: fastp quality trimming at Q25, MiXCR clonotype calling, in-frame beta chains only. Identical CDR3 proteins give one entry, which carries the most common genes and DNA. The V and J calls here are based on TCRdb, not the publication. The sample table shows fewer than 850,000 distinct CDR3 sequences, and less than 35% are seen once. The ten largest clones add up to around 0.55% of the sample.

Of note for this clonotype: Which antigen it targets is not known. Base qualities are not at hand, and no much larger clone is one base apart.

The sequence was obtained from a girl aged 10 to 17 with multiple sclerosis. The sequencing input was blood.

The DNA sequence follows: TGCAGCGTTGGGGGCTTTACTACCAATGAGCAGTTCTTC. Its translation reads: CSVGGFTTNEQFF. The receptor chain draws on TRBV29-1 and TRBJ2-1; a tentative D match to TRBD1 spans 5 bases. The cysteine opens and the phenylalanine closes a CDR3 of 13 amino acids. The retained sequence is limited to the CDR3, 39 bases, with the frame set at the first base. The trim is 4 bases for V and 6 bases for J, with a gap of 13 bases between the germline ends. The germline V gene provides CDR1 SQVTM and CDR2 ANQGSEA.